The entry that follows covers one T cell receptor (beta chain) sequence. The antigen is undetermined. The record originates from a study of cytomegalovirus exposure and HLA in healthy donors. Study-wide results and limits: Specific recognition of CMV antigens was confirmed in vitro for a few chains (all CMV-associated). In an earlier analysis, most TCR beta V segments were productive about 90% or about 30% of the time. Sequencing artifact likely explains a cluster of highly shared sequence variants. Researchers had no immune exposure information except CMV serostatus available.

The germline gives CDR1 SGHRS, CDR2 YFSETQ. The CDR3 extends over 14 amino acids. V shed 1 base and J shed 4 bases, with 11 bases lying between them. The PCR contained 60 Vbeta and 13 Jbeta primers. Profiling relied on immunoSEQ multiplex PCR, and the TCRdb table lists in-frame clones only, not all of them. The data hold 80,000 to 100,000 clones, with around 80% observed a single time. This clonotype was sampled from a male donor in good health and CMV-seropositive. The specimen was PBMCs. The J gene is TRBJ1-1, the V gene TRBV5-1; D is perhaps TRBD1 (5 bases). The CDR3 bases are TGCGCCAGCAGCTTGCTGGGGGGTGCCACTGAAGCTTTCTTT. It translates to CASSLLGGATEAFF. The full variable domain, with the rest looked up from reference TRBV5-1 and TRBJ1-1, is KAGVTQTPRYLIKTRGQQVTLSCSPISGHRSVSWYQQTPGQGLQFLFEYFSETQRNKGNFPGRFSGRQFSNSRSEMNVSTLELGDSALYLCASSLLGGATEAFFGQGTRLTVV.